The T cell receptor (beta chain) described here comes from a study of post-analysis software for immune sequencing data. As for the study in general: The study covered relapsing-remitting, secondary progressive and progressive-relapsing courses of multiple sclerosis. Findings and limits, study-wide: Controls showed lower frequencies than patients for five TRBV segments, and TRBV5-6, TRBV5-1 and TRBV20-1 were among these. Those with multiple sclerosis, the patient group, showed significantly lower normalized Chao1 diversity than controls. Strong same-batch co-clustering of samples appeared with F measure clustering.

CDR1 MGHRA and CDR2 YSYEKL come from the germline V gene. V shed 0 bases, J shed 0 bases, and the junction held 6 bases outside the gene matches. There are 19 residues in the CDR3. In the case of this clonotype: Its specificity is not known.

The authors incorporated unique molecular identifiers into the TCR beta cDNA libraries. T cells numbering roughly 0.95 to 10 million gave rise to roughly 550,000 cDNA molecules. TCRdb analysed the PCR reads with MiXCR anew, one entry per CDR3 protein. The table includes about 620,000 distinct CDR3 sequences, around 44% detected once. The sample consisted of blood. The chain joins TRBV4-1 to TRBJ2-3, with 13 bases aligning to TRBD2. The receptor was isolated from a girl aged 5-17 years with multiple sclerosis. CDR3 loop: CASSQDRLAGGSSTDTQYF. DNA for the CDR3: TGCGCCAGCAGCCAAGATCGACTAGCGGGGGGTTCTAGCACAGATACGCAGTATTTT.